This T cell receptor beta chain stems from a study of human T cells and chemical hapten exposure. Each CDR3 protein gets one entry after TCRdb re-called the RACE reads with MiXCR. In the table there are some 300,000 distinct CDR3 sequences, approximately 5.8% of which are singletons. Regarding time point: pre-sensitization, week 0. Indicated treatment: therapeutic diphenylcyclopropenone sensitization with weekly scalp DPC. CDR1 and CDR2 (germline): SNHLY, FYNNEI. The CDR3 contains 15 residues. The V gene lost 3 bases and the J gene lost 0 bases, with 10 bases spanning the gap. The V call is TRBV2, the J call TRBJ2-3, with unresolved D. The sequence was obtained from a woman aged 18-30 years with alopecia areata. Some clones in this sample may be carry-over from other donors' samples. Sequencing used whole blood, obtained in connection with sensitization to the hapten diphenylcyclopropenone (DPC). The CDR3 here is CASSERQPSTDTQYF. CDR3 bases: TGTGCCAGCAGTGAGAGGCAGCCTAGCACAGATACGCAGTATTTT. Full variable domain (remainder filled in from reference TRBV2 and TRBJ2-3): EPEVTQTPSHQVTQMGQEVILRCVPISNHLYFYWYRQILGQKVEFLVSFYNNEISEKSEIFDDQFSVERPDGSNFTLKIRSTKLEDSAMYFCASSERQPSTDTQYFGPGTRLTVL.